These 13 T cell receptor beta chains originate from one sample sequenced in a study of T cell repertoires in cytomegalovirus infection. TCRdb redid the calling of the reads with MiXCR, one entry per CDR3 protein. The data show some 940,000 distinct CDR3 sequences, roughly 30% seen once. No antigen is known for these receptors. The specimen was cultured CD8+ T cells from PBMCs, collected from culture after CMV antigen stimulation. The source of these receptors is a human donor in good health (CMV status not recorded). Some clones in this sample may be carry-over from other donors' samples.

This clonotype was picked up many times. V is TRBV7-2 and J is TRBJ2-2; TRBD2 matches 7 bases. Germline V gives CDR1 SGHTA, CDR2 FQGNSA. The V and J ends lost 1 base and 7 bases, in that order; junction bases with no gene match: 6. The CDR3 sequence is 15 residues long. DNA for the CDR3: TGTGCCAGCAGCTTAGAAGGACTAGGCGTCGGGGAGCTGTTTTTT. Its translation: CASSLEGLGVGELFF.

This clonotype was seen only a few times. The gene calls are TRBV4-1 and TRBJ1-5; no firm D call. The CDR3 consists of 15 residues. The germline V and J ends were trimmed by 2 bases and 0 bases, with 8 bases remaining between them. Germline lookup yields CDR1 MGHRA and CDR2 YSYEKL. The CDR3 spells CASSQQEYSNQPQHF. CDR3 nucleotide sequence: TGCGCCAGCAGCCAACAGGAATATAGCAATCAGCCCCAGCATTTT.

This clonotype came up a few times. The chain couples TRBV4-1 to TRBJ1-1, with a weak D call TRBD1 (6 bases). V dropped 0 bases and J dropped 6 bases, with 14 bases sitting between them. This CDR3 is built from 15 residues. Germline values: CDR1 MGHRA, CDR2 YSYEKL. As DNA, the CDR3 is TGCGCCAGCAGCCAAGATATTCAGGGGAGCCCTGAAGCTTTCTTT. Its protein product is CASSQDIQGSPEAFF.

In its sample, this clonotype was seen a few times. This chain uses TRBV27 with TRBJ2-3; unclear D gene. Germline CDR1 MNHEY, CDR2 SMNVEV (reference sequence). The CDR3 spans 14 residues. V lost 4 bases and J 6 bases, leaving 14 bases between the germline ends. Here the CDR3 DNA reads TGTGCCAGCAGTTCACGGCATGGCCGGGATACGCAGTATTTT. Translating it yields CASSSRHGRDTQYF.

This chain connects TRBV3-1 to TRBJ1-2; maybe TRBD1 (6 bases). With 5 bases removed from V and 1 base from J, the gap between germline ends came to 14 bases. CDR3 size: 15 residues. In germline, CDR1 is LGHDT, CDR2 YNNKEL (reference sequence). DNA for the CDR3: TGTGCCAGCAGCGAGGACAGCTTCATTAACTATGGCTACACCTTC. It translates to CASSEDSFINYGYTF.

The table lists this clonotype with a few counts. CDR3 loop: CATSRGGRGYEQYF. CDR3 in DNA: TGTGCCACCAGCCGAGGAGGCAGAGGCTACGAGCAGTACTTC. This rearrangement joins TRBV15 to TRBJ2-7; the D gene is possibly TRBD2 (5 bases). Trimming pared 5 bases from V and 3 bases from J, leaving 14 bases between. CDR3 length: 14 residues. Germline V CDR1 and CDR2: LNHNV, YYDKDF (reference sequence).

The chain recombines TRBV4-1 with TRBJ1-1, with a weak D call TRBD1 (5 bases). Trimming pared 1 base from V and 7 bases from J, leaving 7 bases between. CDR1 MGHRA and CDR2 YSYEKL come from the germline V gene. CDR3 length equals 12 residues. The CDR3 nucleotides read TGCGCCAGCAGCCAAGTGGGACGTGAAGCTTTCTTT. It translates to CASSQVGREAFF.

The J gene is TRBJ2-7, the V gene TRBV12-3 or TRBV12-4; D remains ambiguous. CDR3 size: 13 residues. Between the trimmed V and J ends, which lost 3 bases and 2 bases, there was a span of 8 bases. This CDR3 is CASSLGRPYEQYV. CDR3 nucleotides: TGTGCCAGCAGTTTGGGCAGGCCCTACGAGCAGTACGTC.

This rearrangement joins TRBV7-9 to TRBJ2-7, with D maybe TRBD1 (5 bases). The CDR3 loop spans 15 amino acids. Germline V gives CDR1 SEHNR, CDR2 FQNEAQ (reference sequence). V lost 1 base and J 3 bases, leaving 13 bases between the germline ends. CDR3 residues: CASSLGGHGNYEQYF. CDR3 nucleotide sequence: TGTGCCAGCAGCTTAGGCGGACACGGCAACTACGAGCAGTACTTC.

This chain connects TRBV5-1 to TRBJ1-1, with D unresolved. Germline V gene sequence: CDR1 SGHRS, CDR2 YFSETQ. Trimming cost V 0 bases and J 5 bases, with 11 bases left between them. The CDR3 runs to 14 residues. Here the CDR3 DNA reads TGCGCCAGCAGCTTGGCCAGTTGGGGAACTGAAGCTTTCTTT. It yields the protein CASSLASWGTEAFF.

This clonotype was detected only a few times. The gene calls are TRBV28 and TRBJ2-1, with 9 bases that match TRBD1. Germline values: CDR1 MDHEN, CDR2 SYDVKM. The CDR3 totals 15 residues. V was clipped by 2 bases and J by 7 bases; unmatched bases: 6. The CDR3 DNA follows: TGTGCCAGCAGTTTAAACGGACAGGGGTCGAATGAGCAGTTCTTC. Translating gives CASSLNGQGSNEQFF.

The CDR3 spells CSAAESEAFF. The CDR3 bases are TGCAGTGCCGCGGAATCGGAAGCTTTCTTT. The V and J genes are TRBV20-1 and TRBJ1-1; D is undetermined. This CDR3 is built from 10 residues. Germline CDR1 reads DFQATT; CDR2 reads SNEGSKA (reference sequence). V was shortened by 6 bases and J by 8 bases, with 10 bases between the two germline ends.

The gene calls are TRBV28 and TRBJ1-1; D is uncertain. CDR1 and CDR2 from the germline V gene are MDHEN and SYDVKM. The CDR3 totals 15 residues. Trimming left V 3 bases short and J 6 bases short, with 17 bases between. The CDR3 coding sequence is TGTGCCAGCAGTTTTTTTTCCTACTTGGCCCCTGAAGCTTTCTTT. It codes for CASSFFSYLAPEAFF. The variable domain in full, with the rest retrieved from reference TRBV28 and TRBJ1-1, is DVKVTQSSRYLVKRTGEKVFLECVQDMDHENMFWYRQDPGLGLRLIYFSYDVKMKEKGDIPEGYSVSREKKERFSLILESASTNQTSMYLCASSFFSYLAPEAFFGQGTRLTVV.